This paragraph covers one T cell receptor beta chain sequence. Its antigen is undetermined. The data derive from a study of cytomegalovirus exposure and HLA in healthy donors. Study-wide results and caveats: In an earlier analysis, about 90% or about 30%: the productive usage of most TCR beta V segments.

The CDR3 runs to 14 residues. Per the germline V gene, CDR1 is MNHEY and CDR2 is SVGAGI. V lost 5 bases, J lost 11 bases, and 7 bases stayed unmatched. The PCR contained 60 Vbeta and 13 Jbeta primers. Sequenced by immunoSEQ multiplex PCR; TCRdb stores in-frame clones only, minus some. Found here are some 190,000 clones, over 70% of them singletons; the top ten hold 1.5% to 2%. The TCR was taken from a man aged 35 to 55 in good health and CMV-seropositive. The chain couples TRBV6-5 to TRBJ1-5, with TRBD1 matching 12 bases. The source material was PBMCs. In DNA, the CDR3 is TGTGCCAGCAGTGTTGGGACAGGGGGCCAGTCCCAGCATTTT. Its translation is CASSVGTGGQSQHF.